Sequencing of this T cell receptor (beta chain) was carried out in a study of blood T cell repertoires in COVID-19. This CDR3 is built from 17 residues. J lost 0 bases, V lost 4 bases, and 11 bases had no gene match. Germline V gene lookup returns CDR1 SGHTA and CDR2 FQGNSA. Sequenced by immunoSEQ multiplex PCR; TCRdb stores in-frame clones only, minus some. The sample holds about 220,000 clones, 83% seen once. V gene TRBV7-2 combines with J gene TRBJ2-7, with 8 bases matching TRBD2. The receptor was derived from a woman aged 45-60 years who had been exposed to COVID-19. What was sequenced was PBMCs or T cells enriched from blood (not recorded which). The CDR3 spells CASSSGGGRGGSYEQYF. Written as DNA, the CDR3 is TGTGCCAGCAGCTCCGGGGGCGGTCGGGGGGGCTCCTACGAGCAGTACTTC.